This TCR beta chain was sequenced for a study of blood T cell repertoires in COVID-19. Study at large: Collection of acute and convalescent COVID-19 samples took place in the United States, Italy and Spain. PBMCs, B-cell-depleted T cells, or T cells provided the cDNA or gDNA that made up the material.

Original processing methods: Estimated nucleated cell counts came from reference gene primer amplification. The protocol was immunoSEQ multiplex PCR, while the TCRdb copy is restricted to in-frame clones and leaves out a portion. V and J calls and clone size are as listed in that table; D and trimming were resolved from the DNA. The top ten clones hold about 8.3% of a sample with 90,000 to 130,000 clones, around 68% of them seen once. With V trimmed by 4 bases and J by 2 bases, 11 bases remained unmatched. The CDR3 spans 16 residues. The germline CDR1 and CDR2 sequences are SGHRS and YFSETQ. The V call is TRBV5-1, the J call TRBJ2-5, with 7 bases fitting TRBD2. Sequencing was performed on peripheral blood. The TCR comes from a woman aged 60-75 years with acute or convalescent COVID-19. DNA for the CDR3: TGCGCCAGCAGCCCGCGGGGCGGGGGTCTACAAGAGACCCAGTACTTC. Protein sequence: CASSPRGGGLQETQYF. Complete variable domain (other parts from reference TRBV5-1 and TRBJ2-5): KAGVTQTPRYLIKTRGQQVTLSCSPISGHRSVSWYQQTPGQGLQFLFEYFSETQRNKGNFPGRFSGRQFSNSRSEMNVSTLELGDSALYLCASSPRGGGLQETQYFGPGTRLLVL.